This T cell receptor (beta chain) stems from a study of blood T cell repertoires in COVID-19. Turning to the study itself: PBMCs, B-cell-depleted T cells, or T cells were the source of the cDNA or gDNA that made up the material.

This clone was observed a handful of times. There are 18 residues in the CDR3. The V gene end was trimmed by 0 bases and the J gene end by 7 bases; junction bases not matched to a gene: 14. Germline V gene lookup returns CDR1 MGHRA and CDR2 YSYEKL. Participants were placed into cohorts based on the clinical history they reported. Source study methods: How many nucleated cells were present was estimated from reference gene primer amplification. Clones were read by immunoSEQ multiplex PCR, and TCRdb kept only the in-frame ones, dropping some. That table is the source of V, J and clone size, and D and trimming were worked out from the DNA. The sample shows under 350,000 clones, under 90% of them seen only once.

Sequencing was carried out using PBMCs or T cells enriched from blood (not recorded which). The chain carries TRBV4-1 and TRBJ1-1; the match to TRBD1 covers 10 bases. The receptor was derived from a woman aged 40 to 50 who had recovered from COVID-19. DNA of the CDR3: TGCGCCAGCAGCCAAGACTATCTGGACAGGGGGAGCCAGAATGAAGCTTTCTTT. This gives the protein CASSQDYLDRGSQNEAFF.